These 7 T cell receptor beta chains were all obtained from the same sample, sequenced in a study of T cells in women clearing cervical HPV infection. Assay used: immunoSEQ multiplex PCR; TCRdb lists only in-frame clones, some missing. In total, the table holds some 24,000 clones. Specimen: blood buffy coat. The receptors derive from a woman between 18 and 69 years old with a cervical HPV16 infection that either progressed to CIN3+ or cleared (not recorded which).

Worth noting for this clone: Sequencing ends 3 residues short of the CDR3 end; the germline J gene provides the rest. The rearrangement links TRBV5-1 to TRBJ2-3; D might be TRBD2 (6 bases). Trimming pared 3 bases from V and 0 bases from J, leaving 11 bases between. Germline CDR1 is SGHRS and CDR2 is YFSETQ. The CDR3 loop spans 15 amino acids. CDR3 DNA (partial): TGCGCCAGCAGCTCGGGGGATACCAGCACAGATACG. Protein sequence: CASSSGDTSTDT. The whole CDR3 is CASSSGDTSTDTQYF. The full variable domain, rest sourced from reference TRBV5-1 and TRBJ2-3, is KAGVTQTPRYLIKTRGQQVTLSCSPISGHRSVSWYQQTPGQGLQFLFEYFSETQRNKGNFPGRFSGRQFSNSRSEMNVSTLELGDSALYLCASSSGDTSTDTQYFGPGTRLTVL.

About this clone: The observed sequence ends 3 residues before the CDR3 terminus, with the missing tail filled in from the germline J gene. The chain links TRBV19 to TRBJ2-1; no reliable D call. The V end was cut by 3 bases, the J end by 4 bases, with 4 bases between. This CDR3 has 12 amino acids. The germline V gene has CDR1 LNHDA and CDR2 SQIVND (reference sequence). The part of the CDR3 DNA that was read is TGTGCCAGTAGTATCGGTTACAATGAG. It translates to CASSIGYNE. The whole CDR3 protein reads CASSIGYNEQFF.

To note about this clone: Sequencing ends 3 residues short of the CDR3 end; the germline J gene provides the rest. V is TRBV2 and J is TRBJ1-5, with D possibly being TRBD1 (6 bases). V was shortened by 3 bases and J by 7 bases, with 16 bases between the two germline ends. The CDR3 spans 15 residues. Germline CDR1 reads SNHLY; CDR2 reads FYNNEI. CDR3 residues: CASSDIQGFNQPQHF. The covered CDR3 bases are TGTGCCAGCAGTGACATCCAGGGGTTTAACCAGCCC.

Note on this clone: Read sequence stops 3 residues before the CDR3 end, and the germline J gene provides the missing end. The V call is TRBV7-2, the J call TRBJ2-4; D may be TRBD1 (6 bases). Germline V gene sequence: CDR1 SGHTA, CDR2 FQGNSA. The length of the CDR3 is 13 residues. The covered CDR3 bases are TGTGCCAGCAGCCAGGACAGAGTCTATGGT. This gives the protein CASSQDRVYG. The complete CDR3 reads CASSQDRVYGQYF.

Turning to this clone: The read halts 3 residues ahead of the CDR3 end, with the missing end drawn from the germline J gene. The V and J genes are TRBV20-1 and TRBJ2-2; 9 nucleotides align to TRBD2. The CDR3 spans 14 residues. From germline, CDR1 is DFQATT and CDR2 SNEGSKA (reference sequence). Germline trimming cut 4 bases from V and 4 bases from J; bases unmatched to any gene: 4. The DNA read from the CDR3 is TGCAGTGCTATTATAGCGGGGGCCACCGGGGAG. This encodes CSAIIAGATGE. The whole CDR3 region reads CSAIIAGATGELFF.

Regarding this clone: The read ends 3 residues shy of where the CDR3 ends; the end is completed using the germline J gene. The chain recombines TRBV10-3 with TRBJ1-1; 7 bases align to TRBD1. With 1 base clipped from V and 6 bases from J, the junction kept 5 bases outside the gene matches. CDR3 length: 14 residues. CDR1 is ENHRY, CDR2 SYGVKD, per germline. The CDR3 sequence: CAISELTGKAEAFF. The covered CDR3 bases are TGTGCCATCAGTGAGTTGACAGGGAAGGCTGAA.

Worth noting for this clone: The read gets to within 3 residues of the CDR3 end, and the germline J gene fills in the rest. The chain recombines TRBV19 with TRBJ1-1, with D perhaps matching TRBD1 (6 bases). This CDR3 contains 13 residues. Germline V gives CDR1 LNHDA, CDR2 SQIVND (reference sequence). CDR3 DNA, as far as it was read: TGTGCCAGTAGGACGTCGCCCACAGGGGAA. The encoded protein is CASRTSPTGE. The whole CDR3 is CASRTSPTGEAFF.